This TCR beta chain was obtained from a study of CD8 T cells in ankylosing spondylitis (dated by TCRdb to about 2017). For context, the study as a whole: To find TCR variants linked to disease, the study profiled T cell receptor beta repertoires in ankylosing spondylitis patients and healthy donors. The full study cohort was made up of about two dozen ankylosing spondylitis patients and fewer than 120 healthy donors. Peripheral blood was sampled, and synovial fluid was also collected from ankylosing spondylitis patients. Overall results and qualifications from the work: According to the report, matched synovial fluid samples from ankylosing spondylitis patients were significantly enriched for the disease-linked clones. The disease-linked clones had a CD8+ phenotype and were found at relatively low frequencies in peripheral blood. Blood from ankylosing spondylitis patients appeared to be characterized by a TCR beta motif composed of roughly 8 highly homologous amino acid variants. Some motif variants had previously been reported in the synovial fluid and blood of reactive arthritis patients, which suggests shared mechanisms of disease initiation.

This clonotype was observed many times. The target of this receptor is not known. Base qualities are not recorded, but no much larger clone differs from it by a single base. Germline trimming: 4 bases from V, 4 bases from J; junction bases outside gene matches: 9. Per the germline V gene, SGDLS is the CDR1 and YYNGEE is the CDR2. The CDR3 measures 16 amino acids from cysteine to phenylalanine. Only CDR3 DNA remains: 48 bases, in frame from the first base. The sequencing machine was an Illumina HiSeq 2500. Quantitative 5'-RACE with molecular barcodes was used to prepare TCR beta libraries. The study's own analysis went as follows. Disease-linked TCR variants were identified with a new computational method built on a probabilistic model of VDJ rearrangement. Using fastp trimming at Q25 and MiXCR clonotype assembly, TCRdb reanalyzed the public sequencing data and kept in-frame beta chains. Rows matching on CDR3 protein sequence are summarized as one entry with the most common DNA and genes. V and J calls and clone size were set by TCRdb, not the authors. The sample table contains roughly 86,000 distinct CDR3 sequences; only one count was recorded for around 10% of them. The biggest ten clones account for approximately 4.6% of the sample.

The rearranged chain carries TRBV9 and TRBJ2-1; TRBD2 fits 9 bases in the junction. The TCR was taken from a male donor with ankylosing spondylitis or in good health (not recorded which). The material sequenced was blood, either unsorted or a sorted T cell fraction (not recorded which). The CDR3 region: CASSPLAGDIYNEQFF. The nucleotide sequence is TGTGCCAGCAGCCCGTTAGCGGGGGATATTTACAATGAGCAGTTCTTC.